The T cell receptor beta chain under discussion was sequenced for a study of siplizumab effects on memory and regulatory T cells. Study-level results: Major contributors to the alloresponse seemed to be naive T cells, which also appeared more diverse than memory cells. Roughly 80-97% of proliferating CD4+ or CD8+ clones lacked an assignable naive or memory phenotype.

Some clones are missing from TCRdb's copy, which holds only in-frame ones; the method was immunoSEQ multiplex PCR. In the table there are some 63,000 clones, around 96% of which are singletons. As for this clone: Its antigen is as yet unknown. The sample has other DNA sequences that encode this CDR3 too.

Sequencing was done on a sample of naive CD8+ T cells sorted from blood. This clonotype was sampled from a human donor in good health.

This CDR3 is CASSSLQGVNTEAFF. The CDR3 DNA reads TGTGCCAGCAGTTCCCTACAGGGGGTGAACACTGAAGCTTTCTTT. The chain couples TRBV6-5 to TRBJ1-1; 8 bases align to TRBD1. The J segment lost 0 bases and the V segment lost 4 bases, leaving 4 bases of the junction unmatched. The CDR3 has 15 amino acids. Germline CDR1 is MNHEY and CDR2 is SVGAGI.